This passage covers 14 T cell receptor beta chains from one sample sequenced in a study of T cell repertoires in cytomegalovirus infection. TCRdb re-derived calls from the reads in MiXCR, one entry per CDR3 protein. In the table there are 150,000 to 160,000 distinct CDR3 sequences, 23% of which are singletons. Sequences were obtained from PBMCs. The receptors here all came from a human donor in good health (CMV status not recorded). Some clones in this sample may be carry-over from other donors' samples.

CDR3 sequence (DNA): TGTGCCAGCAGCTTAGACAGGAGCTTGCCTTCAGATACGCAGTATTTT. Its translation is CASSLDRSLPSDTQYF. V gene TRBV7-8 combines with J gene TRBJ2-3, with D perhaps matching TRBD1 (5 bases). V lost 1 base to trimming and J lost 4 bases, with 15 bases between them. The germline V gene encodes CDR1 SGHVS and CDR2 FQNEAQ. The length of the CDR3 is 16 residues.

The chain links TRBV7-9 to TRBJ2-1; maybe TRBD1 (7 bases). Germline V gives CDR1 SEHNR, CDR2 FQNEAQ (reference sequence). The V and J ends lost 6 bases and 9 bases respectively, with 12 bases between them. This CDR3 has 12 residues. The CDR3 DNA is TGTGCCAGCAGTCATCAGGGGGGTGAGCAGTTCTTC. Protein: CASSHQGGEQFF. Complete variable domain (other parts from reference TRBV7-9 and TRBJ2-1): DTGVSQNPRHKITKRGQNVTFRCDPISEHNRLYWYRQTLGQGPEFLTYFQNEAQLEKSRLLSDRFSAERPKGSFSTLEIQRTEQGDSAMYLCASSHQGGEQFFGPGTRLTVL.

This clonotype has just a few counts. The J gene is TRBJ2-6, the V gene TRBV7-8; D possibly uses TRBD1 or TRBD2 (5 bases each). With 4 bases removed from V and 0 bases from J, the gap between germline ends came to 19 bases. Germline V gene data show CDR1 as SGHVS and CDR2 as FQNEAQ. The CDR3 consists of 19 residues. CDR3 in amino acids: CASSYQESRESSGANVLTF. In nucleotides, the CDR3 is TGTGCCAGCAGCTACCAGGAGAGCAGGGAGAGCTCTGGGGCCAACGTCCTGACTTTC. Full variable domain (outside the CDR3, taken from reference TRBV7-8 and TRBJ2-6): GAGVSQSPRYKVAKRGQDVALRCDPISGHVSLFWYQQALGQGPEFLTYFQNEAQLDKSGLPSDRFFAERPEGSVSTLKIQRTQQEDSAVYLCASSYQESRESSGANVLTFGAGSRLTVL.

CDR3 residues: CASSRGGAAEAFF. Here the CDR3 DNA reads TGTGCCAGCAGCCGGGGGGGGGCCGCTGAAGCTTTCTTT. V usage is TRBV7-8 and J usage is TRBJ1-1, with TRBD1 as a possible D gene (6 bases). This CDR3 has 13 amino acids. Germline V gives CDR1 SGHVS, CDR2 FQNEAQ. Trimming cost V 5 bases and J 6 bases, with 13 bases left between them.

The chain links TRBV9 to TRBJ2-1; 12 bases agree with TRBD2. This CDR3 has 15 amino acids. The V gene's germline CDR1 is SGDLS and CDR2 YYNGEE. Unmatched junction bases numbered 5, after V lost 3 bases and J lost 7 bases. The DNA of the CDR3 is TGTGCCAGCAGCGCGATCACTAGCGGGAGGAATGAGCAGTTCTTC. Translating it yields CASSAITSGRNEQFF.

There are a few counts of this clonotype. The CDR3: CASSRGSGGGGTEAFF. CDR3 in DNA: TGTGCCAGCAGCCGAGGGTCAGGGGGAGGGGGCACTGAAGCTTTCTTT. The genes are TRBV3-1 and TRBJ1-1; 7 bases match TRBD1. The CDR3 has 16 amino acids. Germline CDR1 reads LGHDT; CDR2 reads YNNKEL (reference sequence). Unmatched junction bases numbered 12, after V lost 4 bases and J lost 4 bases.

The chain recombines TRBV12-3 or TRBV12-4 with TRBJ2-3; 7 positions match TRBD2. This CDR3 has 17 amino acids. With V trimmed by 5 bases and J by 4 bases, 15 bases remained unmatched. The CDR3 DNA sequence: TGTGCCAGCAGTCCCACGGGACGTCTAGCGGTCCCAGATACGCAGTATTTT. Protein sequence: CASSPTGRLAVPDTQYF.

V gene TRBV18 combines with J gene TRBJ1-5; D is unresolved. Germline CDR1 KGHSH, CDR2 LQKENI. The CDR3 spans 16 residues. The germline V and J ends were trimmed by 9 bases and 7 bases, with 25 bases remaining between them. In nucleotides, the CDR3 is TGTGCCAGGGGATTTTTAAGGGCGGATAAGCACCAGCCCCAGCATTTT. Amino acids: CARGFLRADKHQPQHF.

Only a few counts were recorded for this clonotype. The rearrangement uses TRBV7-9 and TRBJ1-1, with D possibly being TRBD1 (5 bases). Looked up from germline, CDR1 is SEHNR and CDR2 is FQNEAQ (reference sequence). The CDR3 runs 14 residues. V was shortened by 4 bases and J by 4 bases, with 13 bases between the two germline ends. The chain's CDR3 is CASSYSTRVTEAFF. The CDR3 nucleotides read TGTGCCAGCAGCTATTCCACCAGGGTCACTGAAGCTTTCTTT. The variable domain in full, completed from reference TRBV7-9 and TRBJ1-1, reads DTGVSQNPRHKITKRGQNVTFRCDPISEHNRLYWYRQTLGQGPEFLTYFQNEAQLEKSRLLSDRFSAERPKGSFSTLEIQRTEQGDSAMYLCASSYSTRVTEAFFGQGTRLTVV.

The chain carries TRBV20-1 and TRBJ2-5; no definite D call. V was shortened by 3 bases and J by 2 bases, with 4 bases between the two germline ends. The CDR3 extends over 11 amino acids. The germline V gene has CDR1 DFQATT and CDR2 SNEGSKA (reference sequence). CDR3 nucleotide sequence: TGCAGTGCTAGTAGGCAAGAGACCCAGTACTTC. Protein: CSASRQETQYF.

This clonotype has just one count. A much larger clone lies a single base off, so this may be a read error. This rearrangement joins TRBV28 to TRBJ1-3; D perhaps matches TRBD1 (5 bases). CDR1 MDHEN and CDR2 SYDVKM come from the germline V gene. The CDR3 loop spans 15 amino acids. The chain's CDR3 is CASSNRKILGNIIYF. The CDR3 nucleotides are TGTGCCAGCAGCAACAGGAAAATTCTCGGAAACATCATATATTTT.

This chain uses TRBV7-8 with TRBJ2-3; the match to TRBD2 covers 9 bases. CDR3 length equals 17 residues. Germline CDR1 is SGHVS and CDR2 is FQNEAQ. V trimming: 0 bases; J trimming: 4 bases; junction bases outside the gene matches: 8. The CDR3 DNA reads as TGTGCCAGCAGCTTAGCGCTTGCGGGGGGGCCCGCAGATACGCAGTATTTT. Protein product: CASSLALAGGPADTQYF. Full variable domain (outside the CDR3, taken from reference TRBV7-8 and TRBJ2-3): GAGVSQSPRYKVAKRGQDVALRCDPISGHVSLFWYQQALGQGPEFLTYFQNEAQLDKSGLPSDRFFAERPEGSVSTLKIQRTQQEDSAVYLCASSLALAGGPADTQYFGPGTRLTVL.

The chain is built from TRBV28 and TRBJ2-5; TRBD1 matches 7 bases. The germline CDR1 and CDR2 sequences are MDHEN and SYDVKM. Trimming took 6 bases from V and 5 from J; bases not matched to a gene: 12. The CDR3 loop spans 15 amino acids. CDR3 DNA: TGTGCCAGCAGGCCCGACAGGGTGTGGTGGGAGACCCAGTACTTC. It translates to CASRPDRVWWETQYF.

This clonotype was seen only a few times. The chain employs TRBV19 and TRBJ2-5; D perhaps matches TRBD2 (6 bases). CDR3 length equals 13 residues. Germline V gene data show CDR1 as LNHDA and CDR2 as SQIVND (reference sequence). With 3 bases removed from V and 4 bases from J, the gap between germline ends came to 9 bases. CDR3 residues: CASSMRGTETQYF. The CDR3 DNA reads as TGTGCCAGTAGTATGCGGGGAACAGAGACCCAGTACTTC.